One and the same sample provided the 9 T cell receptor beta chains below, sequenced in a study of OX40 agonist ivuxolimab in advanced cancers. The protocol was immunoSEQ multiplex PCR, while the TCRdb copy is restricted to in-frame clones and leaves out a portion. Here the sample spans about 17,000 clones, roughly four fifths being singletons. The starting material was CD4+ or CD8+ T cells sorted from blood, obtained in a trial of the OX40 agonist ivuxolimab. The receptors derive from an adult with an advanced solid tumor such as melanoma, head and neck, liver or kidney cancer.

This clone was recorded once. This chain uses TRBV29-1 with TRBJ1-1, with D possibly matching TRBD1 (6 bases). This CDR3 comprises 12 residues. Germline V gene lookup returns CDR1 SQVTM and CDR2 ANQGSEA. The germline V and J ends were trimmed by 6 bases and 4 bases, with 12 bases remaining between them. The CDR3 coding sequence is TGCAGCGTACAAGGGGGGAGCACTGAAGCTTTCTTT. Protein: CSVQGGSTEAFF.

V gene TRBV21-1 combines with J gene TRBJ2-1; no DNA check was done on the table's D call, TRBD2. TRBV21-1 is noted as a pseudogene. The CDR3 is made up of 17 amino acids. For the CDR3, the DNA is TGTGCCAGCAGCAAAGCTAGTCTGGAGCGGAGCGGCGATGAGCAGTTCTTC. Its translation is CASSKASLERSGDEQFF.

This chain uses TRBV10-1 with TRBJ2-3; possible D gene TRBD1, 6 bases. This CDR3 is 12 amino acids long. The V end was cut by 3 bases, the J end by 9 bases, with 10 bases between. CDR1 and CDR2 (germline): WNHNN, SYGVQD (reference sequence). The CDR3 sequence: CASSDGQGTQYF. The CDR3 nucleotides are TGCGCCAGCAGTGACGGGCAGGGGACGCAGTATTTT.

CDR3 in amino acids: CASAPDVNQPQHF. CDR3 sequence (DNA): TGTGCCAGCGCCCCGGACGTCAATCAGCCCCAGCATTTT. The J gene is TRBJ1-5, the V gene TRBV2, with D uncertain. The CDR3 has 13 residues. Germline V gives CDR1 SNHLY, CDR2 FYNNEI. V was pared by 8 bases and J by 3 bases, with 11 bases between.

The chain links TRBV16 to TRBJ2-5, with 10 bases fitting TRBD1. The CDR3 length is 17 residues. V shed 0 bases and J 1 base; nucleotides not matched to a gene: 5. Germline V CDR1 and CDR2: KGHSY, FQNENV. As DNA, the CDR3 is TGTGCCAGCAGCCAATCGCGGGACAGGGGCTTCCAAGAGACCCAGTACTTC. Its protein is CASSQSRDRGFQETQYF.

V is TRBV28 and J is TRBJ1-5, with D uncertain. Germline V CDR1 and CDR2: MDHEN, SYDVKM. The CDR3 covers 12 residues. Trimming left V 6 bases short and J 7 bases short, with 10 bases between. The CDR3 DNA reads TGTGCCAGCAGACGCCTAGCCCAGCCCCAGCATTTT. Amino acid sequence: CASRRLAQPQHF.

The chain uses TRBV5-3 and TRBJ2-5, with 9 bases that match TRBD1. TRBV5-3 is an ORF, with its function uncertain. There are 17 residues in the CDR3. The V and J ends lost 3 bases and 5 bases, in that order; junction bases with no gene match: 14. DNA of the CDR3: TGTGCCAGAAGCTGTCTTGGACAGGGGCTCCCTCCGGAGACCCAGTACTTC. Its translation is CARSCLGQGLPPETQYF.

The rearrangement uses TRBV28 and TRBJ2-3; D call uncertain. Germline V gene sequence: CDR1 MDHEN, CDR2 SYDVKM. The CDR3 is 11 residues long. Trimming pared 6 bases from V and 1 base from J, leaving 2 bases between. The chain's CDR3 is CASSRTDTQYF. The CDR3 DNA follows: TGTGCCAGCAGCCGCACAGATACGCAGTATTTT.

The V gene is TRBV2, the J gene TRBJ2-5, with D tentatively TRBD2 (6 bases). Germline V CDR1 and CDR2: SNHLY, FYNNEI. This CDR3 comprises 12 residues. The V end lost 5 bases, the J end lost 7 bases, and 11 bases lay between the germline ends. CDR3 in DNA: TGTGCCAGCAGTAGGGACTTGGCGACCCAGTACTTC. Protein product: CASSRDLATQYF. The full variable domain, completed using reference TRBV2 and TRBJ2-5, is EPEVTQTPSHQVTQMGQEVILRCVPISNHLYFYWYRQILGQKVEFLVSFYNNEISEKSEIFDDQFSVERPDGSNFTLKIRSTKLEDSAMYFCASSRDLATQYFGPGTRLLVL.